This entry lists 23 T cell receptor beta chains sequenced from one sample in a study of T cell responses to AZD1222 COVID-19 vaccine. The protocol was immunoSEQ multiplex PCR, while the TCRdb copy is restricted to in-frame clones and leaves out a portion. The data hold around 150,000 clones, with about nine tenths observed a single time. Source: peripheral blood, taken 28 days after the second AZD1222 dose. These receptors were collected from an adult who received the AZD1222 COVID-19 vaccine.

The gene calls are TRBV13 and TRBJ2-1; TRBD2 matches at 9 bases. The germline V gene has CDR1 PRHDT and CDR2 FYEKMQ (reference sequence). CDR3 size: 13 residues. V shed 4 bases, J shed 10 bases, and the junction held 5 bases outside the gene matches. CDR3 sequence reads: CASSSTSGWEQFF. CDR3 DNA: TGTGCCAGCAGCTCGACTAGCGGTTGGGAGCAGTTCTTC.

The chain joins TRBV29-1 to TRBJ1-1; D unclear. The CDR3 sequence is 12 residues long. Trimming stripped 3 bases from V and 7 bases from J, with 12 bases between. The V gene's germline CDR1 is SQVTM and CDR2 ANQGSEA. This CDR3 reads CSVDQWGYEAFF. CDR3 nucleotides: TGCAGCGTTGATCAGTGGGGATATGAAGCTTTCTTT.

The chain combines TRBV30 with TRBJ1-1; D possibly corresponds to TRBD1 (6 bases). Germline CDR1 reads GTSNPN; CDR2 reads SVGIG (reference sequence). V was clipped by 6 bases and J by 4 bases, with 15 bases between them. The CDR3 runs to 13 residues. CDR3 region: CACRDTISTEAFF. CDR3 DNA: TGTGCCTGTCGGGACACCATCTCCACTGAAGCTTTCTTT.

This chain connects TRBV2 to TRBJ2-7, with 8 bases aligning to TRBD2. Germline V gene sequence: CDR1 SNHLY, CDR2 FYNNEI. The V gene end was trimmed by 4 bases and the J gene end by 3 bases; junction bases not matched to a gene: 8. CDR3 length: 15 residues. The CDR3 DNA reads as TGTGCCAGCAGTGGCTCCCGGACTAGCATCTACGAGCAGTACTTC. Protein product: CASSGSRTSIYEQYF.

CDR3 sequence reads: CAISEGGDSLYEQYF. For the CDR3, the DNA is TGTGCCATCAGTGAGGGAGGGGACAGTCTCTACGAGCAGTACTTC. The chain combines TRBV10-3 with TRBJ2-7, with TRBD1 as a possible D gene (7 bases). Looked up from germline, CDR1 is ENHRY and CDR2 is SYGVKD. CDR3 size: 15 residues. V was clipped by 2 bases and J by 3 bases, with 14 bases between them.

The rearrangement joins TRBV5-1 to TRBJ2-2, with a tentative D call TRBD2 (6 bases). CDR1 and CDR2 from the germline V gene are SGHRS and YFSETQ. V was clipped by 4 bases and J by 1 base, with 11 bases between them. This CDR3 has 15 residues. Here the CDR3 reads CASSPGTLNTGELFF. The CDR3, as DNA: TGCGCCAGCAGCCCCGGGACTCTGAACACCGGGGAGCTGTTTTTT.

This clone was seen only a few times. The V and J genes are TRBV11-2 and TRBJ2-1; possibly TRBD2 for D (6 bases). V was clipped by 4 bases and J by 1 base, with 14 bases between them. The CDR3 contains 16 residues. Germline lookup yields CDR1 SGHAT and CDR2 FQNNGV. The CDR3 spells CASSSPRDWSYNEQFF. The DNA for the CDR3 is TGTGCCAGCAGCTCCCCCCGGGACTGGTCCTACAATGAGCAGTTCTTC.

The CDR3 loop reads CASSLESGLEQYF. The CDR3 DNA reads TGCGCCAGCAGCTTGGAAAGCGGCCTCGAGCAGTACTTC. This chain uses TRBV5-1 with TRBJ2-7, with D possibly matching TRBD2 (5 bases). Germline V lookup: CDR1 SGHRS, CDR2 YFSETQ. Trimming stripped 0 bases from V and 6 bases from J, with 10 bases between. The CDR3 is 13 residues long.

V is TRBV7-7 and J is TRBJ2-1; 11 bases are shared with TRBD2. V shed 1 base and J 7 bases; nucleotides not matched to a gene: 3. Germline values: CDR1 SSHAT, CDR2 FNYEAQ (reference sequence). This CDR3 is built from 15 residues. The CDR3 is CASSLVAGGPNEQFF. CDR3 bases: TGTGCCAGCAGCTTAGTAGCGGGAGGGCCGAATGAGCAGTTCTTC.

The DNA of the CDR3 is TGTGCCAGCAACACTATGAACACTGAAGCTTTCTTT. Residues: CASNTMNTEAFF. The chain is built from TRBV3-1 (or the pseudogene TRBV3-2) and TRBJ1-1; D gene unclear. Trimming pared 7 bases from V and 0 bases from J, leaving 6 bases between. The CDR3 length is 12 residues. Germline CDR1 is LGHDT and CDR2 is YNNKEL (reference sequence).

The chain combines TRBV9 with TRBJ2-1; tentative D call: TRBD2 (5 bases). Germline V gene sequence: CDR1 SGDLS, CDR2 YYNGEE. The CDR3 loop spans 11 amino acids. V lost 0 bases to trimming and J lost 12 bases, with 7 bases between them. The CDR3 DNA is TGTGCCAGCAGCGTAGGGGAGCGGCAGTTCTTC. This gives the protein CASSVGERQFF. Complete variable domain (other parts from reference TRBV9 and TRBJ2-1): DSGVTQTPKHLITATGQRVTLRCSPRSGDLSVYWYQQSLDQGLQFLIQYYNGEERAKGNILERFSAQQFPDLHSELNLSSLELGDSALYFCASSVGERQFFGPGTRLTVL.

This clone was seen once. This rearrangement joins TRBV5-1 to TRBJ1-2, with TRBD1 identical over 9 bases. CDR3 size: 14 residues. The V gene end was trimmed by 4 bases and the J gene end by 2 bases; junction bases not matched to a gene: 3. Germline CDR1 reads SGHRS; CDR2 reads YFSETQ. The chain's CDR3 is CASSPGTGNYGYTF. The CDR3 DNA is TGCGCCAGCAGCCCGGGGACAGGGAACTATGGCTACACCTTC.

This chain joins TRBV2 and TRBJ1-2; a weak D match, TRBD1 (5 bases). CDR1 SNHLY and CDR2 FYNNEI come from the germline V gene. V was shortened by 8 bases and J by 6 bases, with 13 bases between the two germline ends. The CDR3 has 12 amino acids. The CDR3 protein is CASGGVTNGYTF. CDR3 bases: TGTGCCAGCGGGGGGGTGACGAATGGCTACACCTTC.

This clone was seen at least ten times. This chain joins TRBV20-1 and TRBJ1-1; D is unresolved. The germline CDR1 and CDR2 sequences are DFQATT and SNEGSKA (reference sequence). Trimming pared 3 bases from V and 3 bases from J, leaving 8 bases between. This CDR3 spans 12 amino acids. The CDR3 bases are TGCAGTGCTAGTCGACGGGACACTGAAGCTTTCTTT. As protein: CSASRRDTEAFF.

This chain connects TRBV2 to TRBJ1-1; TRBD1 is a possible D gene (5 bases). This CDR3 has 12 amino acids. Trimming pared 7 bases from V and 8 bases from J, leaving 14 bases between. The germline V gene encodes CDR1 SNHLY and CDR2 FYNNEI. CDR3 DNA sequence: TGTGCCAGCACTCCGGGACCTACGGAAGCTTTCTTT. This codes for CASTPGPTEAFF.

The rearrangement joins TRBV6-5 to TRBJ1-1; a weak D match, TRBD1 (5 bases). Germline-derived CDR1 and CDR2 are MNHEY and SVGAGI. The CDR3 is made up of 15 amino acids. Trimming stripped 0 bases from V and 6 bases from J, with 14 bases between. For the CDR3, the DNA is TGTGCCAGCAGTTACTCGATGGAGAGGGGACCTGAAGCTTTCTTT. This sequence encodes CASSYSMERGPEAFF.

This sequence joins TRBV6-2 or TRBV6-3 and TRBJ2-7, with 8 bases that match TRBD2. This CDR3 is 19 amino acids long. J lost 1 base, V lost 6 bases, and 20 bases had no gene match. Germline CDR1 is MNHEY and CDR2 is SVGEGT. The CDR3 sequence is CASSRTTGLREGRSYEQYF. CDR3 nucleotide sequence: TGTGCCAGCAGCCGAACAACGGGACTCCGGGAGGGCCGATCCTACGAGCAGTACTTC.

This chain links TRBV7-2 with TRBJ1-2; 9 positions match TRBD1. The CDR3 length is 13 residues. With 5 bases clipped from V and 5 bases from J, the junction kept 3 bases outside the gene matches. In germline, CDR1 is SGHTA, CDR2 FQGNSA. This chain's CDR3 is CASSKDRGYGYTF. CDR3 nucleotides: TGTGCCAGCAGCAAAGACAGGGGGTATGGCTACACCTTC. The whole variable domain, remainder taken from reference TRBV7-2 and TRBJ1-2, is GAGVSQSPSNKVTEKGKDVELRCDPISGHTALYWYRQSLGQGLEFLIYFQGNSAPDKSGLPSDRFSAERTGGSVSTLTIQRTQQEDSAVYLCASSKDRGYGYTFGSGTRLTVV.

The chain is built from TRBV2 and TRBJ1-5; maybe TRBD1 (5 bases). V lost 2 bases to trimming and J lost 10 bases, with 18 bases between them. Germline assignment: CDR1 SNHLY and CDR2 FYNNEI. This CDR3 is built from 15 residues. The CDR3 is CASSEMGQAIRPQHF. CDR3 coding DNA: TGTGCCAGCAGTGAAATGGGGCAGGCTATTCGTCCCCAGCATTTT.

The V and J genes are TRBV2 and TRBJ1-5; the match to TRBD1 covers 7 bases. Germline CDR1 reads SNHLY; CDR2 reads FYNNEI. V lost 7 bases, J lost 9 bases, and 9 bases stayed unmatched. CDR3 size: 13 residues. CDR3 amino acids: CASTYEQGRPQHF. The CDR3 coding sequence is TGTGCCAGCACTTACGAACAGGGGCGGCCCCAGCATTTT.

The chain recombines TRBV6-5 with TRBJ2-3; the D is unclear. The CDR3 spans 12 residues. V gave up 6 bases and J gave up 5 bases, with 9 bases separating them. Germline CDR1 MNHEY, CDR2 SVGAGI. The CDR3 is CASSPTQDTQYF. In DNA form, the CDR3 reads TGTGCCAGCAGCCCGACCCAAGATACGCAGTATTTT.

In nucleotides, the CDR3 is TGCAGTGCTAGTTTTTCGGGGAGCTCCTACAATGAGCAGTTCTTC. Translated: CSASFSGSSYNEQFF. J is TRBJ2-1 and V is TRBV20-1, with D possibly matching TRBD2 (5 bases). Germline V gives CDR1 DFQATT, CDR2 SNEGSKA (reference sequence). The CDR3 loop spans 15 amino acids. V lost 3 bases, J lost 0 bases, and 12 bases lay in between.

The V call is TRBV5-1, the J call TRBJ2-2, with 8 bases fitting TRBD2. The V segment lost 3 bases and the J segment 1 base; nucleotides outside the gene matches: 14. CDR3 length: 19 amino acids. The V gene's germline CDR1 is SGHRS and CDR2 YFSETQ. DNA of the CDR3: TGCGCCAGCAGCTGGGCCGACTTCGCGGGAGGTCGGAACACCGGGGAGCTGTTTTTT. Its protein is CASSWADFAGGRNTGELFF. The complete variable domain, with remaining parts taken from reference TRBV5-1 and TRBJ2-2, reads KAGVTQTPRYLIKTRGQQVTLSCSPISGHRSVSWYQQTPGQGLQFLFEYFSETQRNKGNFPGRFSGRQFSNSRSEMNVSTLELGDSALYLCASSWADFAGGRNTGELFFGEGSRLTVL.